This T cell receptor beta chain comes out of a study of T-cell memory formation after mild COVID-19. Trimming shortened V by 8 bases and J by 6 bases, and 17 bases separated the two germline ends. CDR3 length equals 13 residues. There are many counts of this clonotype. A single record per CDR3 protein comes from TCRdb applying MiXCR to the 5' RACE reads. The table includes fewer than 650,000 distinct CDR3 sequences, 20% to 25% detected once. The sample taken for sequencing was PBMCs or a T cell subset sorted from them (not recorded which). The rearrangement links TRBV12-3 or TRBV12-4 to TRBJ2-7; tentatively, D is TRBD1 or TRBD2 (6 bases each). This clonotype was sampled from an adult woman who had mild COVID-19 (a few samples of this study predate the infection). Cell type and time point are not known. The CDR3 DNA reads as TGTGCCAGCTCCTTAGGGGGGAGTGGCGAGCAGTACTTC. Residues: CASSLGGSGEQYF.